The 2 T cell receptor beta chains listed next were all sequenced from one sample in a study of monozygotic twins with inflammatory bowel disease. TCRdb reanalyzed the 5' RACE reads and collapses them to one entry per CDR3 protein, without DNA. The repertoire table contains 420,000 or so distinct CDR3 sequences. The sample taken for sequencing was blood. The source of these receptors is a human donor with ulcerative colitis or Crohn's disease, or a healthy co-twin of an affected twin (not recorded which).

J is TRBJ1-6 and V is TRBV18; TCRdb designates TRBD1, a call that cannot be tested without DNA. The CDR3 length is 18 residues. Germline V gene data show CDR1 as KGHSH and CDR2 as LQKENI. The CDR3 spells CASSPYAIGGGDNSPLHF.

The chain's CDR3 is CASSRFLAIQETQYF. The gene calls are TRBV7-2 and TRBJ2-5; TCRdb's D call, TRBD2, is unchecked because there is no DNA. Germline V gene data show CDR1 as SGHTA and CDR2 as FQGNSA. The CDR3 runs to 15 residues.